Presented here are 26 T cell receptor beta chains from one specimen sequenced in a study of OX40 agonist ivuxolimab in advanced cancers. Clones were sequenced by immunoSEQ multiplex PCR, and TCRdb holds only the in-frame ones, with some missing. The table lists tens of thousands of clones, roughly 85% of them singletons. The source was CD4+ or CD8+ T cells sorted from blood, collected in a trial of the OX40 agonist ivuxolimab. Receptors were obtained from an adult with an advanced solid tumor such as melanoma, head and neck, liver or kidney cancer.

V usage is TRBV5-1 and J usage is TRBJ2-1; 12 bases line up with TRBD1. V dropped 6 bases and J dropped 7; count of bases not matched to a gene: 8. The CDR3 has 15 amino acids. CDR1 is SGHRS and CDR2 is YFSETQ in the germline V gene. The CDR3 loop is CASTSGTGGLNEQFF. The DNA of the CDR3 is TGCGCCAGCACCTCCGGGACAGGGGGCTTGAATGAGCAGTTCTTC.

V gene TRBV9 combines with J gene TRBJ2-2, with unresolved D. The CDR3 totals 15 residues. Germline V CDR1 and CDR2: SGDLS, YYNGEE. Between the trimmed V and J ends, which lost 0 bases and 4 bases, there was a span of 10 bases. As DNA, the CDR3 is TGTGCCAGCAGCGTAGCTCAAGTCCTCACCGGGGAGCTGTTTTTT. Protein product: CASSVAQVLTGELFF.

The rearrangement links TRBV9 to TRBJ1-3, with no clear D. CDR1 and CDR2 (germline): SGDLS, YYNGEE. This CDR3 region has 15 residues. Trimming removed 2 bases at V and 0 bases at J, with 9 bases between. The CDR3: CASSVTVGSGNTIYF. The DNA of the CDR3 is TGTGCCAGCAGCGTTACAGTTGGCTCTGGAAACACCATATATTTT.

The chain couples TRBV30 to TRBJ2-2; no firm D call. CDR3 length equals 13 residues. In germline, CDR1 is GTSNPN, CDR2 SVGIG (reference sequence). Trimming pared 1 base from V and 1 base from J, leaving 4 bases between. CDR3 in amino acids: CAWSGQNTGELFF. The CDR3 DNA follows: TGTGCCTGGAGTGGGCAGAACACCGGGGAGCTGTTTTTT.

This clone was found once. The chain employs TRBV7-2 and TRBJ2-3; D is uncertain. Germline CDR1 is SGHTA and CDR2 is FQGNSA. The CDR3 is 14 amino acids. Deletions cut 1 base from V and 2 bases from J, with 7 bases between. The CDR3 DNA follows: TGTGCCAGCAGCTTAGGGCAGACCACAGATACGCAGTATTTT. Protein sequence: CASSLGQTTDTQYF.

Here the CDR3 DNA reads TGTGCCAGCAGCTTTTCTTACTTCCAAGAGACCCAGTACTTC. It translates to CASSFSYFQETQYF. The rearrangement links TRBV5-6 to TRBJ2-5; no firm D call. Trimming left V 2 bases short and J 1 base short, with 9 bases between. The CDR3 extends over 14 amino acids. Germline V CDR1 and CDR2: SGHDT, YYEEEE.

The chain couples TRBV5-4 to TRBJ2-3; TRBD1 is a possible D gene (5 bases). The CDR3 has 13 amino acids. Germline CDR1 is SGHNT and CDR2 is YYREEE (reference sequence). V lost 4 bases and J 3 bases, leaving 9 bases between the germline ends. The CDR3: CASSTTGTDTQYF. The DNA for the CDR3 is TGTGCCAGCAGCACCACAGGTACAGATACGCAGTATTTT.

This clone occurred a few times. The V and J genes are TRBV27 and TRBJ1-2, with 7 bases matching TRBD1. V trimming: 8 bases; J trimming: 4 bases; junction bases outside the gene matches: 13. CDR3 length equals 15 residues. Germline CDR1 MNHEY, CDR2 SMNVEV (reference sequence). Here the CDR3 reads CASSKETGRFYGYTF. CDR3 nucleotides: TGTGCCAGCTCAAAAGAGACAGGGCGATTCTATGGCTACACCTTC.

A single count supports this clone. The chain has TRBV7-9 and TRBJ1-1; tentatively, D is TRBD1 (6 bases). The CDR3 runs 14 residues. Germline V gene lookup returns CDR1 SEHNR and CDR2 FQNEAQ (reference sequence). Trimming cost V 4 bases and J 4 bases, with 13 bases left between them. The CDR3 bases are TGTGCCAGCAGCTATCAGACAGGACCCACTGAAGCTTTCTTT. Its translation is CASSYQTGPTEAFF.

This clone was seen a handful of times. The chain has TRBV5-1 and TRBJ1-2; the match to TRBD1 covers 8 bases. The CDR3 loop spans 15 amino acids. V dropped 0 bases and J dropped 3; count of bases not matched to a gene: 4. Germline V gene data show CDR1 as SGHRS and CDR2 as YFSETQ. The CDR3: CASSLASGGHYGYTF. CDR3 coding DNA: TGCGCCAGCAGCTTGGCGTCAGGGGGCCACTATGGCTACACCTTC.

The CDR3 DNA reads as TGTGCCAGCAGCCAAGGACGGAGCTATGGCTACACCTTC. Its translation: CASSQGRSYGYTF. V usage is TRBV14 and J usage is TRBJ1-2, with no clear D. V lost 1 base and J lost 4, with 7 bases in between. Germline V CDR1 and CDR2: SGHDN, FVKESK. This CDR3 has 13 residues.

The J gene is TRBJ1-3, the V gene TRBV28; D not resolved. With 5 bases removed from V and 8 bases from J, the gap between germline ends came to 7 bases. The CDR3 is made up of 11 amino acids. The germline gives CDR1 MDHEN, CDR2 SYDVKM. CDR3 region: CASSQRDTIYF. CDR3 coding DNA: TGTGCCAGCAGTCAACGGGACACCATATATTTT.

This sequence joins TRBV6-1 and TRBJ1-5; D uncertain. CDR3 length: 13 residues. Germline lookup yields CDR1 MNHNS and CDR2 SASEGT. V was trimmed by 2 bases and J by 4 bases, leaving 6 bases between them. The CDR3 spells CASSESPNQPQHF. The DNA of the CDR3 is TGTGCCAGCAGTGAATCGCCAAATCAGCCCCAGCATTTT.

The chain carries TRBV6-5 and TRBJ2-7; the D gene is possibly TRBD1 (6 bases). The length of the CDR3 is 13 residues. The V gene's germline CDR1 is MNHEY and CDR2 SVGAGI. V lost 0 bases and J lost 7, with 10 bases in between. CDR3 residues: CASSYSRDIEQYF. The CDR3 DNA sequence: TGTGCCAGCAGTTACTCCCGGGACATTGAGCAGTACTTC.

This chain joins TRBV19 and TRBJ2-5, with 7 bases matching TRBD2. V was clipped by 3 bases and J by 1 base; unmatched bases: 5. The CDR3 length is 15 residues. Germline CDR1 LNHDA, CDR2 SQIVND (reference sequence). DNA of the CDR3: TGTGCCAGTAGTATTTGGACTAGGGGCCAAGAGACCCAGTACTTC. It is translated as CASSIWTRGQETQYF.

This CDR3 reads CASSADNLNTEAFF. CDR3 nucleotide sequence: TGCGCCAGCAGCGCCGACAATTTGAACACTGAAGCTTTCTTT. V and J are TRBV5-1 and TRBJ1-1; D is unresolved. V was cut by 4 bases and J by 0 bases, with 10 bases left in between. The CDR3 is 14 amino acids. CDR1 and CDR2 (germline): SGHRS, YFSETQ.

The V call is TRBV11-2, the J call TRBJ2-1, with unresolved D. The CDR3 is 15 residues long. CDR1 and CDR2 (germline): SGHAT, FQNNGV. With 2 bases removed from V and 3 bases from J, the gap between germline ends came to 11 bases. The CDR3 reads CASSLRQALYNEQFF. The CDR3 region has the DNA TGTGCCAGCAGCTTACGGCAAGCTCTCTACAATGAGCAGTTCTTC. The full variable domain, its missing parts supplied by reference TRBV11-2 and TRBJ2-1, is EAGVAQSPRYKIIEKRQSVAFWCNPISGHATLYWYQQILGQGPKLLIQFQNNGVVDDSQLPKDRFSAERLKGVDSTLKIQPAKLEDSAVYLCASSLRQALYNEQFFGPGTRLTVL.

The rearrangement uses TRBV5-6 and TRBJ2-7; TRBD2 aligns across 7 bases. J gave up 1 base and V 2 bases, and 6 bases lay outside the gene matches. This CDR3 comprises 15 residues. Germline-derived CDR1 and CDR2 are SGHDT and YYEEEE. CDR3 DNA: TGTGCCAGCAGCTTTGTCGAGCGGGGATCCTACGAGCAGTACTTC. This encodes CASSFVERGSYEQYF.

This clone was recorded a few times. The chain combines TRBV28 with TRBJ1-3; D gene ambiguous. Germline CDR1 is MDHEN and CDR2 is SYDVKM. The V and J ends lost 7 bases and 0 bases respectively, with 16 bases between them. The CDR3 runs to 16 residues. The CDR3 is CASTQWVGTSGNTIYF. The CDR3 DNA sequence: TGTGCCAGCACCCAATGGGTGGGAACCTCTGGAAACACCATATATTTT.

The chain's CDR3 is CASSFRAIGQGHGYTF. CDR3 DNA sequence: TGTGCCAGCAGTTTTAGGGCTATTGGACAGGGGCATGGCTACACCTTC. The chain uses TRBV28 and TRBJ1-2; 9 bases agree with TRBD1. Germline V gene sequence: CDR1 MDHEN, CDR2 SYDVKM. Trimming at V came to 3 bases and at J to 6 bases, leaving 11 bases not matched to a gene. The CDR3 runs 16 residues.

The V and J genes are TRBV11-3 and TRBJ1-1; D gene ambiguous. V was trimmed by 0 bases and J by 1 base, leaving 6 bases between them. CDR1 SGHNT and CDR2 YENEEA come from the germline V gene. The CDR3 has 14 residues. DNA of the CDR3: TGTGCCAGCAGCTTAGATGTAGGGAACACTGAAGCTTTCTTT. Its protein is CASSLDVGNTEAFF.

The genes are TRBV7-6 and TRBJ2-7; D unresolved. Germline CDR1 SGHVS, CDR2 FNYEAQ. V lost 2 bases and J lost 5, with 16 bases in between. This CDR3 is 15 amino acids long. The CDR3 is CASSLLLGRRNEQYF. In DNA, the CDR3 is TGTGCCAGCAGCTTACTCCTGGGTAGGCGAAACGAGCAGTACTTC.

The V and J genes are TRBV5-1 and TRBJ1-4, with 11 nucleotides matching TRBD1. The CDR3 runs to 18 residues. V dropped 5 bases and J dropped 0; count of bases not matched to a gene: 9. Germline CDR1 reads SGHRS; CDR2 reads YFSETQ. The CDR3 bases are TGCGCCAGCAGTTCCGGGACAGGGGGGTATGCAACTAATGAAAAACTGTTTTTT. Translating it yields CASSSGTGGYATNEKLFF.

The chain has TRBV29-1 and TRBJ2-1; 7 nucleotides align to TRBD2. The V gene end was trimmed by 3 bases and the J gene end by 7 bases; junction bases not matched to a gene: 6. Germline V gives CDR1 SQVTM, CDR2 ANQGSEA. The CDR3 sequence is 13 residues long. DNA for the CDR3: TGCAGCGTTGAGGGCGGGAGAAGGAATGAGCAGTTCTTC. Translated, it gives CSVEGGRRNEQFF.

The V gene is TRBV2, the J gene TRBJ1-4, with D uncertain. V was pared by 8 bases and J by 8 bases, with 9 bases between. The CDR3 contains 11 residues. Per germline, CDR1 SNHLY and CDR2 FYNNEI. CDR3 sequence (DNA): TGTGCCAGCGGGGAGACAGAAAAACTGTTTTTT. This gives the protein CASGETEKLFF.

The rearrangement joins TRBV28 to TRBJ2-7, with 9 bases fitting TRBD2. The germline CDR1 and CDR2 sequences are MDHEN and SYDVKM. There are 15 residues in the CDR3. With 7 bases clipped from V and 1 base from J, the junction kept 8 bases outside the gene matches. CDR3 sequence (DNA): TGTGCCAGCAACGCGGGGGGGACAAATTCCTACGAGCAGTACTTC. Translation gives CASNAGGTNSYEQYF.